Following are 22 T cell receptor beta chains from one sample sequenced in a study of T cell responses to AZD1222 COVID-19 vaccine. Here immunoSEQ multiplex PCR was the method, and the copy in TCRdb shows in-frame clones only, minus some. The sample has 90,000 to 120,000 clones; 70% to 90% are singletons. The sample was peripheral blood, taken 28 days after the second AZD1222 dose. The receptors shown here come from an adult who received the AZD1222 COVID-19 vaccine.

CDR3 DNA sequence: TGTGCCAGCAGCTTAATGGGGTTTTCCTACGAGCAGTACTTC. Its translation is CASSLMGFSYEQYF. The V and J genes are TRBV13 and TRBJ2-7, with no clear D. Trimming took 2 bases from V and 1 from J, leaving 9 bases between them. The CDR3 contains 14 residues. Germline CDR1 reads PRHDT; CDR2 reads FYEKMQ (reference sequence).

This chain connects TRBV7-9 to TRBJ1-5; D remains ambiguous. This CDR3 has 17 amino acids. V was trimmed by 1 base and J by 2 bases, leaving 15 bases between them. Looked up from germline, CDR1 is SEHNR and CDR2 is FQNEAQ (reference sequence). DNA for the CDR3: TGTGCCAGCAGCTTAGGGCAGCCCACGGCAGGCAATCAGCCCCAGCATTTT. Translating it yields CASSLGQPTAGNQPQHF.

This chain links TRBV29-1 with TRBJ2-7; TRBD1 matches 11 bases. This CDR3 contains 13 residues. J was trimmed by 2 bases and V by 4 bases; bases with no gene match: 1. Germline V lookup: CDR1 SQVTM, CDR2 ANQGSEA. CDR3 DNA sequence: TGCAGCGTTGTGGGACAGGGGGCCTACGAGCAGTACTTC. Its translation is CSVVGQGAYEQYF.

The chain is built from TRBV2 and TRBJ1-6; D uncertain. Germline V CDR1 and CDR2: SNHLY, FYNNEI. V dropped 3 bases and J dropped 0 bases, with 15 bases sitting between them. The CDR3 contains 18 residues. The CDR3 DNA is TGTGCCAGCAGTGAGGGTGGGCAGTTAAGCTCCTATAATTCACCCCTCCACTTT. It encodes CASSEGGQLSSYNSPLHF.

The chain uses TRBV24-1 and TRBJ2-1; weak D call: TRBD2 (6 bases). Between the trimmed V and J ends, which lost 3 bases and 8 bases, there was a span of 19 bases. Germline-derived CDR1 and CDR2 are KGHDR and SFDVKD. CDR3 size: 16 residues. This CDR3 reads CATSDVVDTGGDEQFF. The CDR3, as DNA: TGTGCCACCAGTGATGTCGTGGACACGGGCGGGGATGAGCAGTTCTTC.

This chain uses TRBV12-3 or TRBV12-4 with TRBJ2-7; tentative D call: TRBD2 (6 bases). The V and J ends lost 10 bases and 3 bases respectively, with 13 bases between them. This CDR3 region has 12 residues. The chain's CDR3 is CATSGANYEQYF. Here the CDR3 DNA reads TGTGCCACCTCGGGAGCGAACTACGAGCAGTACTTC.

The table lists this clone with a count of one. CDR3 DNA: TGTGCCAGCAGCTTAGTGGCAGGGAGATTCACAGATACGCAGTATTTT. This gives the protein CASSLVAGRFTDTQYF. This chain uses TRBV7-9 with TRBJ2-3; D may match TRBD1 or TRBD2 (5 bases each). This CDR3 has 16 residues. V lost 1 base to trimming and J lost 2 bases, with 13 bases between them. Germline V lookup: CDR1 SEHNR, CDR2 FQNEAQ (reference sequence).

The table lists this clone with a few counts. The chain couples TRBV28 to TRBJ1-1; D gene ambiguous. The V gene's germline CDR1 is MDHEN and CDR2 SYDVKM. The CDR3 runs to 12 residues. Trimming removed 6 bases at V and 4 bases at J, with 9 bases between. The CDR3 DNA follows: TGTGCCAGCAGAGAACAGCCCACTGAAGCTTTCTTT. This gives the protein CASREQPTEAFF. The entire variable domain, with the rest obtained from reference TRBV28 and TRBJ1-1, is as follows: DVKVTQSSRYLVKRTGEKVFLECVQDMDHENMFWYRQDPGLGLRLIYFSYDVKMKEKGDIPEGYSVSREKKERFSLILESASTNQTSMYLCASREQPTEAFFGQGTRLTVV.

CDR3 loop: CASSYEGTYTGELFF. The CDR3 coding sequence is TGTGCCAGCAGTTACGAGGGAACGTACACCGGGGAGCTGTTTTTT. The chain has TRBV6-2 or TRBV6-3 and TRBJ2-2; tentatively, D is TRBD2 (5 bases). Germline V gene data show CDR1 as MNHEY and CDR2 as SVGEGT. V was trimmed by 2 bases and J by 3 bases, leaving 10 bases between them. The CDR3 is 15 amino acids.

This clone was observed once. In the same sample, other DNA sequences code for this CDR3. The chain links TRBV18 to TRBJ1-1; D not resolved. Per the germline V gene, CDR1 is KGHSH and CDR2 is LQKENI. The CDR3 is made up of 13 amino acids. The V gene lost 3 bases and the J gene lost 2 bases, with 7 bases spanning the gap. CDR3 loop: CASSPGLNTEAFF. CDR3 in DNA: TGTGCCAGCTCACCCGGATTAAACACTGAAGCTTTCTTT.

V gene TRBV4-3 combines with J gene TRBJ1-5; D gene uncertain. Deletions cut 0 bases from V and 7 bases from J, with 7 bases between. The CDR3 totals 13 residues. Germline values: CDR1 LGHNA, CDR2 YSLEER. The CDR3 here is CASSQDRVQPQHF. The CDR3 coding sequence is TGCGCCAGCAGCCAAGATCGGGTACAGCCCCAGCATTTT.

This chain links TRBV7-9 with TRBJ1-1; D gene uncertain. CDR1 SEHNR and CDR2 FQNEAQ come from the germline V gene (reference sequence). CDR3 length: 14 amino acids. V lost 7 bases, J lost 4 bases, and 16 bases lay in between. CDR3 nucleotide sequence: TGTGCCAGCAACCCTGGGGTTCGGGGCACTGAAGCTTTCTTT. Translation: CASNPGVRGTEAFF.

This clone appeared a single time. The V call is TRBV7-8, the J call TRBJ2-7; no clear D. CDR3 length equals 15 residues. In germline, CDR1 is SGHVS, CDR2 FQNEAQ. The V gene lost 1 base and the J gene lost 0 bases, with 10 bases spanning the gap. The CDR3 region has the DNA TGTGCCAGCAGCTTAGAGCACGGTAGCTCCTACGAGCAGTACTTC. Its protein product is CASSLEHGSSYEQYF.

The rearrangement joins TRBV7-2 to TRBJ1-2, with TRBD1 matching 7 bases. The germline V gene encodes CDR1 SGHTA and CDR2 FQGNSA. This CDR3 is 14 amino acids long. Unmatched junction bases numbered 6, after V lost 0 bases and J lost 8 bases. CDR3 in amino acids: CASSLAEGARGYTF. CDR3 nucleotide sequence: TGTGCCAGCAGCTTAGCGGAGGGGGCGCGGGGCTACACCTTC.

This rearrangement joins TRBV5-1 to TRBJ1-2; no definite D call. The CDR3 has 14 residues. The V gene's germline CDR1 is SGHRS and CDR2 YFSETQ. V lost 0 bases and J 7 bases, leaving 13 bases between the germline ends. As DNA, the CDR3 is TGCGCCAGCAGCTTGGACGGGTCCTATGGTGGCTACACCTTC. It is translated as CASSLDGSYGGYTF.

The V call is TRBV5-1, the J call TRBJ1-2; 7 nucleotides match TRBD1. CDR3 size: 17 residues. CDR1 SGHRS and CDR2 YFSETQ come from the germline V gene. Trimming at V came to 4 bases and at J to 6 bases, leaving 18 bases not matched to a gene. This CDR3 is CASSRETGSVGVDGYTF. The CDR3 DNA follows: TGCGCCAGCAGCCGGGAGACAGGGTCCGTCGGCGTAGATGGCTACACCTTC.

The chain employs TRBV18 and TRBJ2-3, with 7 bases fitting TRBD1. The CDR3 loop spans 14 amino acids. Germline assignment: CDR1 KGHSH and CDR2 LQKENI. V was clipped by 2 bases and J by 6 bases; unmatched bases: 5. The chain's CDR3 is CASSPRQGTDTQYF. Here the CDR3 DNA reads TGTGCCAGCTCACCAAGACAGGGTACGGATACGCAGTATTTT.

Concerning this clone itself: Within the sample, other DNA sequences also encode this same CDR3. The chain has TRBV2 and TRBJ1-2; a weak D match, TRBD1 (5 bases). The CDR3 runs 13 residues. Germline V gene lookup returns CDR1 SNHLY and CDR2 FYNNEI. V lost 4 bases to trimming and J lost 1 base, with 7 bases between them. The CDR3 DNA reads TGTGCCAGCAGTGGGGGCCGTAACTATGGCTACACCTTC. Protein: CASSGGRNYGYTF.

The chain combines TRBV4-2 with TRBJ1-6, with D possibly matching TRBD1 (6 bases). The V gene lost 0 bases and the J gene lost 0 bases, with 18 bases spanning the gap. CDR1 and CDR2 (germline): LGHNA, YNFKEQ. The CDR3 extends over 20 amino acids. The DNA of the CDR3 is TGTGCCAGCAGCCAAGATGGGACACCAGATGGGGCCTCCTATAATTCACCCCTCCACTTT. This codes for CASSQDGTPDGASYNSPLHF.

The V gene is TRBV4-2, the J gene TRBJ2-4; D unclear. Trimming took off 1 base at V and 6 bases at J, with 13 bases between the two ends. The V gene's germline CDR1 is LGHNA and CDR2 YNFKEQ. The CDR3 length is 15 residues. CDR3 coding DNA: TGTGCCAGCAGCCAAGTTTGGGCGAGTGGAAACATTCAGTACTTC. Translating it yields CASSQVWASGNIQYF.

The rearrangement uses TRBV4-1 and TRBJ1-3; TRBD1 might be the D (6 bases). The CDR3 is 17 residues long. V shed 0 bases and J shed 5 bases, with 17 bases lying between them. The germline V gene has CDR1 MGHRA and CDR2 YSYEKL. CDR3 residues: CASSQDVVLGARNTIYF. The CDR3 bases are TGCGCCAGCAGCCAAGACGTCGTCTTGGGGGCCAGAAACACCATATATTTT.

The gene calls are TRBV5-6 and TRBJ1-6; maybe TRBD1 (6 bases). The CDR3 covers 14 residues. V dropped 5 bases and J dropped 8 bases, with 14 bases sitting between them. CDR1 and CDR2 from the germline V gene are SGHDT and YYEEEE. The CDR3 reads CASSRQGRDSPLHF. DNA of the CDR3: TGTGCCAGCAGTCGTCAGGGGCGGGATTCACCCCTCCACTTT.